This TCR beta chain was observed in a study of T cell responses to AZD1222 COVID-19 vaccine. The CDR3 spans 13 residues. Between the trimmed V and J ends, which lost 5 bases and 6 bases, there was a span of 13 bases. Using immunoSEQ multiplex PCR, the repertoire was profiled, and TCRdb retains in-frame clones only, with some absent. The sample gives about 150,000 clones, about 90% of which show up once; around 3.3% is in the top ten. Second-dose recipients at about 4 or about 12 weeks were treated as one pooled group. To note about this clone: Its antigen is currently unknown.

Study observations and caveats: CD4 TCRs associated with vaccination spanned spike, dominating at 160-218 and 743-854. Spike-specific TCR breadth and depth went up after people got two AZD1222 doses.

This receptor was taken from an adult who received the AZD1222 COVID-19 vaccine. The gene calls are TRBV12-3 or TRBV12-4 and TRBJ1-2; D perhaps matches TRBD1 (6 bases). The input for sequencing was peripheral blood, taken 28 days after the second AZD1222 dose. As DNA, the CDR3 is TGTGCCAGCAGTCCCTTCCGGGGGCATGGCTACACCTTC. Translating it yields CASSPFRGHGYTF.